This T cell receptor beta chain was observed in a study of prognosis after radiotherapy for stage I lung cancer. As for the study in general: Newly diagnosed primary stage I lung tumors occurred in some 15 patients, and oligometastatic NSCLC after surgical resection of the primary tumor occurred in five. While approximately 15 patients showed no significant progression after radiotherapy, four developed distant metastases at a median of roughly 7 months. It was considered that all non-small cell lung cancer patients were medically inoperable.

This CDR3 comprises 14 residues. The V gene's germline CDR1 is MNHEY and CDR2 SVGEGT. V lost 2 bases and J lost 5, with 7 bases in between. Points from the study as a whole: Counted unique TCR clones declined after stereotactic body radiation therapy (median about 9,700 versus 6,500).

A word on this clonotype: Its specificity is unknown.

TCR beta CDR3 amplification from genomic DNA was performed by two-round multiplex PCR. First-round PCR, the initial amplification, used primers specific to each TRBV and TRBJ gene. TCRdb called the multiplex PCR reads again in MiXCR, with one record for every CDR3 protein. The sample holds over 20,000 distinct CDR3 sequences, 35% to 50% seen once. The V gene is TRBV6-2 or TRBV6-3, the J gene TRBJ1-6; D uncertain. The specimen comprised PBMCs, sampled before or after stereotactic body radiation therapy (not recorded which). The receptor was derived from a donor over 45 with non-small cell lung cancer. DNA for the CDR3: TGTGCCAGCAGTTACGGTGTTAATAATTCACCCCTCCACTTT. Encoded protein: CASSYGVNNSPLHF.